Presented here are 14 T cell receptor beta chains from one specimen sequenced in a study of shared clonotypes between healthy human individuals. Using immunoSEQ multiplex PCR, the repertoire was profiled, and TCRdb retains in-frame clones only, with some absent. The sample holds about 2.3 million clones, 85% to 95% seen once. The source material was naive CD4+ T cells from PBMCs. Subset noted: CD45RA+ positively selected. These receptor sequences come from a young man in good health. Some clones in this sample may be carry-over from other donors' samples.

The chain is built from TRBV13 and TRBJ2-3, with 14 bases identical to TRBD2. The V segment lost 5 bases and the J segment 2 bases; nucleotides outside the gene matches: 3. The CDR3 sequence is 16 residues long. Germline-derived CDR1 and CDR2 are PRHDT and FYEKMQ (reference sequence). CDR3 DNA: TGTGCCAGCAGCCGGGGACTAGCGGGAGTCACAGATACGCAGTATTTT. This gives the protein CASSRGLAGVTDTQYF.

The rearrangement uses TRBV4-2 and TRBJ2-3; D might be TRBD1 (6 bases). This CDR3 spans 15 amino acids. The V end lost 3 bases, the J end lost 5 bases, and 15 bases lay between the germline ends. CDR1 LGHNA and CDR2 YNFKEQ come from the germline V gene. The CDR3 protein is CASSQEQGLEDTQYF. The CDR3 bases are TGTGCCAGCAGCCAGGAACAGGGATTAGAAGATACGCAGTATTTT.

Turning to this clone: Other DNA variants within this sample encode the same CDR3. The V call is TRBV7-3, the J call TRBJ2-2, with TRBD2 identical over 8 bases. J lost 0 bases, V lost 3 bases, and 0 bases had no gene match. Germline V gene sequence: CDR1 SGHTA, CDR2 FQGTGA. This CDR3 is built from 15 residues. CDR3 amino acids: CASSLGLANTGELFF. The DNA for the CDR3 is TGTGCCAGCAGCTTGGGACTAGCGAACACCGGGGAGCTGTTTTTT.

The chain joins TRBV28 to TRBJ2-3; D unresolved. Germline loops: CDR1 MDHEN, CDR2 SYDVKM. The germline V and J ends were trimmed by 6 bases and 2 bases, with 6 bases remaining between them. The CDR3 is 12 amino acids. This chain's CDR3 is CASRDITDTQYF. In DNA, the CDR3 is TGTGCCAGCAGGGATATCACAGATACGCAGTATTTT.

The chain recombines TRBV28 with TRBJ1-4, with D possibly TRBD1 on 5 matching bases. Germline V CDR1 and CDR2: MDHEN, SYDVKM. The length of the CDR3 is 16 residues. V gave up 8 bases and J gave up 0 bases, with 16 bases separating them. CDR3 sequence (DNA): TGTGCCAGCGGGTATCTGACAGTACCAACTAATGAAAAACTGTTTTTT. Protein product: CASGYLTVPTNEKLFF.

This rearrangement joins TRBV19 to TRBJ1-1, with TRBD1 matching 7 bases. The CDR3 runs to 14 residues. CDR1 and CDR2 from the germline V gene are LNHDA and SQIVND (reference sequence). V dropped 7 bases and J dropped 10; count of bases not matched to a gene: 15. The CDR3 DNA reads TGTGCCAGTACCACTACGCTGAGGGGGCACGGAGCTTTCTTT. This gives the protein CASTTTLRGHGAFF.

This clone was detected once. The chain couples TRBV7-2 to TRBJ1-5; TRBD1 aligns across 9 bases. CDR1 and CDR2 (germline): SGHTA, FQGNSA. The CDR3 is 13 residues long. J gave up 2 bases and V 8 bases, and 1 base lay outside the gene matches. CDR3 DNA: TGTGCCAGCCGGGACAGGGGCAATCAGCCCCAGCATTTT. It yields the protein CASRDRGNQPQHF.

This clone was recorded only once. J is TRBJ2-1 and V is TRBV5-6; no clear D. Trimming took off 4 bases at V and 6 bases at J, with 20 bases between the two ends. Germline CDR1 is SGHDT and CDR2 is YYEEEE. The CDR3 is 16 amino acids. CDR3 DNA sequence: TGTGCCAGCAGCGCATCAGGCCGGCGAGGAGCCAATGAGCAGTTCTTC. As protein: CASSASGRRGANEQFF.

The CDR3 region is CASGTVNTDTQYF. CDR3 nucleotides: TGTGCCAGTGGGACCGTCAACACAGATACGCAGTATTTT. The V gene is TRBV9, the J gene TRBJ2-3, with D perhaps TRBD1 or TRBD2 (5 bases each). V lost 8 bases to trimming and J lost 2 bases, with 12 bases between them. The germline CDR1 and CDR2 sequences are SGDLS and YYNGEE. The CDR3 loop spans 13 amino acids. The whole variable domain, filled in from reference TRBV9 and TRBJ2-3, reads DSGVTQTPKHLITATGQRVTLRCSPRSGDLSVYWYQQSLDQGLQFLIQYYNGEERAKGNILERFSAQQFPDLHSELNLSSLELGDSALYFCASGTVNTDTQYFGPGTRLTVL.

This clone was seen a few times. The V gene is TRBV18, the J gene TRBJ2-2; D possibly corresponds to TRBD1 (5 bases). The CDR3 spans 13 residues. Germline CDR1 is KGHSH and CDR2 is LQKENI. V shed 4 bases and J shed 3 bases, with 6 bases lying between them. CDR3 residues: CASSRQHTGELFF. The CDR3 coding sequence is TGTGCCAGCTCACGACAGCACACCGGGGAGCTGTTTTTT.

This sequence joins TRBV18 and TRBJ1-5, with D possibly being TRBD1 (6 bases). CDR1 and CDR2 from the germline V gene are KGHSH and LQKENI. The CDR3 sequence is 15 residues long. V was shortened by 3 bases and J by 2 bases, with 11 bases between the two germline ends. The CDR3, as DNA: TGTGCCAGCTCACCTAGGGGGAACGGCAATCAGCCCCAGCATTTT. It encodes CASSPRGNGNQPQHF.

V usage is TRBV7-3 and J usage is TRBJ1-1; possible D gene TRBD1, 5 bases. The CDR3 is 14 amino acids. CDR1 is SGHTA and CDR2 is FQGTGA in the germline V gene. Trimming pared 0 bases from V and 4 bases from J, leaving 9 bases between. Here the CDR3 reads CASSLTGVSTEAFF. The CDR3 coding sequence is TGTGCCAGCAGCTTAACAGGGGTTTCCACTGAAGCTTTCTTT.

This clone was detected once. The chain employs TRBV5-1 and TRBJ2-1, with D possibly matching TRBD2 (5 bases). CDR3 length: 13 residues. Germline CDR1 reads SGHRS; CDR2 reads YFSETQ. The V and J ends lost 2 bases and 5 bases respectively, with 8 bases between them. The CDR3 loop reads CASSFSGNNEQFF. Written as DNA, the CDR3 is TGCGCCAGCAGCTTCTCGGGAAACAATGAGCAGTTCTTC.

Details on this clone: The sample carries other DNA sequences with the same CDR3. The J gene is TRBJ2-7, the V gene TRBV6-6; no definite D call. Germline assignment: CDR1 MNHNY and CDR2 SVGAGI (reference sequence). V lost 4 bases and J lost 2, with 9 bases in between. The CDR3 totals 13 residues. The chain's CDR3 is CASSSTWPYEQYF. The DNA for the CDR3 is TGTGCCAGCAGTTCCACCTGGCCCTACGAGCAGTACTTC.